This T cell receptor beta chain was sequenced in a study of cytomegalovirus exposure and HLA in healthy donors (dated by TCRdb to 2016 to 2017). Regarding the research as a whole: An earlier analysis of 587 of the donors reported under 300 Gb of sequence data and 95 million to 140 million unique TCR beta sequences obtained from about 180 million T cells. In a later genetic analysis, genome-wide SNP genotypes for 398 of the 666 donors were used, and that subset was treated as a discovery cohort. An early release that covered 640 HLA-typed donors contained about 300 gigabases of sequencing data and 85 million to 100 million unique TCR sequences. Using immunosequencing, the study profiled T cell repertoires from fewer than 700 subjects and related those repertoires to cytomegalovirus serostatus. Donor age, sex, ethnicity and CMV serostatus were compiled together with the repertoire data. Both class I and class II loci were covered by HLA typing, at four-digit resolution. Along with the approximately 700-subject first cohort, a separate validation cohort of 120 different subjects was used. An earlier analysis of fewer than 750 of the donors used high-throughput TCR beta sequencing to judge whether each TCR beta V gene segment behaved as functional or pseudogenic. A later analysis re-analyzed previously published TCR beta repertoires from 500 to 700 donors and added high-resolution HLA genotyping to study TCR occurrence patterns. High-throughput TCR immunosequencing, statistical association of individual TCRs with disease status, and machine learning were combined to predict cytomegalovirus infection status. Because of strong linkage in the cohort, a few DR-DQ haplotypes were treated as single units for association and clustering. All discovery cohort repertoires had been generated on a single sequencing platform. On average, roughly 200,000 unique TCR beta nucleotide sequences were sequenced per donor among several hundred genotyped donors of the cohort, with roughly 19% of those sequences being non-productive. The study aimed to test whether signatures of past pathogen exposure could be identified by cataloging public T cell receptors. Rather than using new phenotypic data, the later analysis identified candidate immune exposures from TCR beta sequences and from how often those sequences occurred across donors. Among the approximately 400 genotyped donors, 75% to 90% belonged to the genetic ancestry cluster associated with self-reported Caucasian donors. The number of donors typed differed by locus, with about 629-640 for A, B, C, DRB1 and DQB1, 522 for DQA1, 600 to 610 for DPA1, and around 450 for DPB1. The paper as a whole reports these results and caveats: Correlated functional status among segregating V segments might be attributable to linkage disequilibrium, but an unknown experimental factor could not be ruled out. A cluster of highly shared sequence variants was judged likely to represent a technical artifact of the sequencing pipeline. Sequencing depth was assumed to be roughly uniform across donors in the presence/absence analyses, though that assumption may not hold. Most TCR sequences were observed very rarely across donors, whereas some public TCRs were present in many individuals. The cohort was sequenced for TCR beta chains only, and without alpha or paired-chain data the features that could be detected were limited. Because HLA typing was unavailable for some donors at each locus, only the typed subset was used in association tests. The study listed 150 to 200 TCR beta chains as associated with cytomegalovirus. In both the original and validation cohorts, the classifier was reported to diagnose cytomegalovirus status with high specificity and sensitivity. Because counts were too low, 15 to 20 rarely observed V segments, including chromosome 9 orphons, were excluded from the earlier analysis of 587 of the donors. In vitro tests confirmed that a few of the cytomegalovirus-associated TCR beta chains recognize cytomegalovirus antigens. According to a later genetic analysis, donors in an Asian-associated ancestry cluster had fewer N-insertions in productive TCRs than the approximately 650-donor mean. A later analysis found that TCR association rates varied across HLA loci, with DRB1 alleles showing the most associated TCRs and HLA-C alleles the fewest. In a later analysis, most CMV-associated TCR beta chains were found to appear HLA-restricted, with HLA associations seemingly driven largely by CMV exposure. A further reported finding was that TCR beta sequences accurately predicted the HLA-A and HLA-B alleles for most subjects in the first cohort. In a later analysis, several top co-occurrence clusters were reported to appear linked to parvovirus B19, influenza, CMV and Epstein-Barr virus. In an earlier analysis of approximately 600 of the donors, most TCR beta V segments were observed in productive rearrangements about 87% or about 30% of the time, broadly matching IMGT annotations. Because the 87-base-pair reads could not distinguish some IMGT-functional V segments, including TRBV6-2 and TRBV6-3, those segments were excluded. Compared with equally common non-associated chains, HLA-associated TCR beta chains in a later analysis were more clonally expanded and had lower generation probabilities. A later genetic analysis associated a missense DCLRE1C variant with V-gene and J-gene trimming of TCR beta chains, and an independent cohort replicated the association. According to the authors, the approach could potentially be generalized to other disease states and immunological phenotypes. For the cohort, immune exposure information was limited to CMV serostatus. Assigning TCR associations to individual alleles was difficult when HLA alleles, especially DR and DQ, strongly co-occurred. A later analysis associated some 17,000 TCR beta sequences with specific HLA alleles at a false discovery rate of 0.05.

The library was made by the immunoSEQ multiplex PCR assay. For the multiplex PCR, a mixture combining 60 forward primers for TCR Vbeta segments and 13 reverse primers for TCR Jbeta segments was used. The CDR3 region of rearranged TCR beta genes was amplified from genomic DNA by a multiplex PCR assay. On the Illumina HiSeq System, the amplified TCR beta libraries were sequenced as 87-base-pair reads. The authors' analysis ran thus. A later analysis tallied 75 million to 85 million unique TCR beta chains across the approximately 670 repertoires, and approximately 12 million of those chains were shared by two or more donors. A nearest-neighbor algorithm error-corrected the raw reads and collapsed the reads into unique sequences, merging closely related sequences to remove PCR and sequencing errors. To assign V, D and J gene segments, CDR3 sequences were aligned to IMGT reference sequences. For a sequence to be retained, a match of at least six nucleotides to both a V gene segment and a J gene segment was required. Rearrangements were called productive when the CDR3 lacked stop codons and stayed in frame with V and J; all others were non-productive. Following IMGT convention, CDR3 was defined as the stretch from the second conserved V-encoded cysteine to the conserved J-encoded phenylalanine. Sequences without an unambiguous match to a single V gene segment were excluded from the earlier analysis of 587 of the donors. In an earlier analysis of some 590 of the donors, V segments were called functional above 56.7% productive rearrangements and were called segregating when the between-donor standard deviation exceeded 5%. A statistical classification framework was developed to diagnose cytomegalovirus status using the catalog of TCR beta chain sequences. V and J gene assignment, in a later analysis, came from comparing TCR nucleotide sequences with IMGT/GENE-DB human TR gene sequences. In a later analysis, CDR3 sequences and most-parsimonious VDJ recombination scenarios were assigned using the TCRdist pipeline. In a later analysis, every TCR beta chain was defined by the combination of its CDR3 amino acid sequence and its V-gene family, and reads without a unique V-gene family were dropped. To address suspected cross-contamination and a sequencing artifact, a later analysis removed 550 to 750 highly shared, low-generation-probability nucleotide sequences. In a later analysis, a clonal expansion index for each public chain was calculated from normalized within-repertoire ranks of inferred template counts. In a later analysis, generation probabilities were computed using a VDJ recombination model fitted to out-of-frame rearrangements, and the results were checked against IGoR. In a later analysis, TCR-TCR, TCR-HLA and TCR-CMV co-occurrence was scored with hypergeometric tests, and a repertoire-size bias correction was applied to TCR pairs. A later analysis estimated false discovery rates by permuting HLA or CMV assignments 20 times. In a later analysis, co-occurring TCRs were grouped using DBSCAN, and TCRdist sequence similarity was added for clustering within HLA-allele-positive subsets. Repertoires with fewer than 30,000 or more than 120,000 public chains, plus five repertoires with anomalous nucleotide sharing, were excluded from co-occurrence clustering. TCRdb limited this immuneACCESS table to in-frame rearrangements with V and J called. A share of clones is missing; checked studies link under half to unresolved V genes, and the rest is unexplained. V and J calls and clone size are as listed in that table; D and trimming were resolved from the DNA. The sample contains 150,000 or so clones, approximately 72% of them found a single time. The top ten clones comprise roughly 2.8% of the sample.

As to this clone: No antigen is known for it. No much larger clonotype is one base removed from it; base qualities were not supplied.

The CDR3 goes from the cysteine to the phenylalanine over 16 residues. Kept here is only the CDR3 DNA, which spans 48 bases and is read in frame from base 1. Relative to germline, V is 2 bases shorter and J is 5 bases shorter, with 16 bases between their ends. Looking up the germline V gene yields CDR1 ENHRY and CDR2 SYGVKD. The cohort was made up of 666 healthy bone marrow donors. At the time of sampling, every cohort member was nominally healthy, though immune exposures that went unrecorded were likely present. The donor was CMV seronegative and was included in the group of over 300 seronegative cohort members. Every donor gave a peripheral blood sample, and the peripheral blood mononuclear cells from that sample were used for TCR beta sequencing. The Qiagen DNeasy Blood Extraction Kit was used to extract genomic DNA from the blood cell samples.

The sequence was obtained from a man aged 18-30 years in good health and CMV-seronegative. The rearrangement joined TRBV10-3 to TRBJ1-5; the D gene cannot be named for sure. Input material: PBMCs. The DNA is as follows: TGTGCCATCAGTGAGGCAGAACCGGGGAATCATCAGCCCCAGCATTTT. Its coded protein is CAISEAEPGNHQPQHF.